This TCR beta chain appears in the sequencing data of a study of cytomegalovirus exposure and HLA in healthy donors. This clone appeared a few times. This CDR3 contains 14 residues. Germline CDR1 and CDR2: SGDLS and YYNGEE. V lost 4 bases to trimming and J lost 8 bases; unmatched junction nucleotides: 8. The PCR contained 60 Vbeta and 13 Jbeta primers. Profiling relied on immunoSEQ multiplex PCR, and the TCRdb table lists in-frame clones only, not all of them. The sample contains roughly 160,000 clones, around 85% of which appear only once. The sequenced sample was PBMCs. This chain links TRBV9 with TRBJ1-4, with 7 positions matching TRBD1. The TCR sequence derives from a man aged 18 to 29 in good health and CMV-seropositive. The CDR3: CASSFTGEGEKLFF. In DNA, the CDR3 is TGTGCCAGCAGCTTCACAGGGGAAGGAGAAAAACTGTTTTTT.